The rows below give T cell receptor beta chains drawn from one sample of a study of blood T cell repertoires in COVID-19. Measured with immunoSEQ multiplex PCR; TCRdb has only the in-frame clones, and not every one. The sample consists of roughly 230,000 clones, 85% of them appearing once. Sample: peripheral blood. These receptors all stem from a middle-aged man with acute or convalescent COVID-19. The CDR3 runs from the conserved cysteine through the conserved F or W. The D gene is left open where the match is weak. Where a row states a size, it is once, few, many or the class of an expanded clone; other rows omit it.

V	size	J	D	CDR3	DNA
TRBV11-3	NA	TRBJ2-2	TRBD1	CASSSGTGVDGELFF	TGTGCCAGCAGCTCCGGGACAGGGGTGGACGGGGAGCTGTTTTTT
TRBV15	few	TRBJ1-5	NA	CATSSKQGQPQHF	TGTGCCACCAGCAGTAAACAGGGTCAGCCCCAGCATTTT
TRBV10-2	NA	TRBJ2-5	TRBD1	CASSQGARDQYF	TGCGCCAGCAGCCAGGGGGCACGGGACCAGTACTTC
TRBV2	NA	TRBJ2-2	NA	CASSEAVPGANTGELFF	TGTGCCAGCAGTGAAGCGGTTCCGGGGGCGAACACCGGGGAGCTGTTTTTT
TRBV9	NA	TRBJ2-2	NA	CASSAGQEGGRELFF	TGTGCCAGCAGCGCGGGTCAGGAGGGAGGTCGGGAGCTGTTTTTT
TRBV28	NA	TRBJ1-6	NA	CAHRGGAENSPLHF	TGTGCACACCGCGGGGGCGCAGAAAATTCACCCCTCCACTTT
TRBV6-5	NA	TRBJ1-1	TRBD1	CASSWTGDNTEAFF	TGTGCCAGCAGTTGGACAGGGGATAACACTGAAGCTTTCTTT
TRBV7-9	NA	TRBJ1-3	NA	CASSFRSGNTIYF	TGTGCCAGCAGCTTTCGCTCTGGAAACACCATATATTTT
TRBV3-1/TRBV3-2	once	TRBJ1-2	NA	CASSPRDFGYTF	TGTGCCAGCAGCCCCCGGGACTTCGGGTACACCTTC
TRBV5-1	once	TRBJ2-3	NA	CASSPGVDTDTQYF	TGCGCCAGCAGCCCAGGGGTAGACACAGATACGCAGTATTTT